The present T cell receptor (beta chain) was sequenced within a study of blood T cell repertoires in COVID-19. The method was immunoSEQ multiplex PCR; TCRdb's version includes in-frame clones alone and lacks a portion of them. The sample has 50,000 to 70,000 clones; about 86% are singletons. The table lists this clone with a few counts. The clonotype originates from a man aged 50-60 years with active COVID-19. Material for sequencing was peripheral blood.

CDR3 coding DNA: TGTGCTAGTGGTAAACAGGGGGCGGCTTCACCCCTCCACTTT. Residues: CASGKQGAASPLHF. This chain joins TRBV12-5 and TRBJ1-6; TRBD1 aligns across 9 bases. Germline lookup yields CDR1 LGHNT and CDR2 FRNRAP. The CDR3 extends over 14 amino acids. V shed 5 bases, J shed 9 bases, and the junction held 5 bases outside the gene matches. The full variable domain, its missing parts supplied by reference TRBV12-5 and TRBJ1-6, is DARVTQTPRHKVTEMGQEVTMRCQPILGHNTVFWYRQTMMQGLELLAYFRNRAPLDDSGMPKDRFSAEMPDATLATLKIQPSEPRDSAVYFCASGKQGAASPLHFGNGTRLTVT.